The 30 T cell receptor beta chains below come from one sample, sequenced in a study of T cells in Graves' hyperthyroidism and ophthalmopathy. Researchers took RNA transcripts and amplified the TCR beta CDR3 regions from them. With the HTBI primer set, the TCR CDR3 went through a first round of RT-PCR. TCRdb processed the multiplex PCR reads anew with MiXCR; each CDR3 protein has one entry. The table has almost 500,000 distinct CDR3 sequences, approximately 23% seen once; the top ten hold around 54%. The specimen was blood. These receptors originate from a woman between 65 and 79 years old with Graves' ophthalmopathy.

The chain employs TRBV28 and TRBJ2-3; 12 nucleotides align to TRBD1. The germline gives CDR1 MDHEN, CDR2 SYDVKM. The CDR3 runs to 15 residues. V lost 4 bases, J lost 5 bases, and 4 bases stayed unmatched. CDR3 bases: TGTGCCAGCAGTTGGGGACAGGGGGCAAGAGATACGCAGTATTTT. Protein sequence: CASSWGQGARDTQYF.

This clonotype showed up just a few times. The rearrangement joins TRBV29-1 to TRBJ2-7; D is undetermined. The CDR3 runs 12 residues. Between the trimmed V and J ends, which lost 4 bases and 2 bases, there was a span of 9 bases. Germline V gives CDR1 SQVTM, CDR2 ANQGSEA. CDR3 bases: TGCAGCGTTGGCCTTGCTACCTACGAGCAGTACTTC. Its translation: CSVGLATYEQYF.

The chain links TRBV6-1 to TRBJ1-2; 9 bases are a match to TRBD1. The CDR3 consists of 14 residues. V was pared by 7 bases and J by 2 bases, with 5 bases of the junction left unmatched. Germline-derived CDR1 and CDR2 are MNHNS and SASEGT. CDR3 in DNA: TGTGCCAGCACACAGGGGGCAATAAACTATGGCTACACCTTC. Translating gives CASTQGAINYGYTF.

V gene TRBV4-1 combines with J gene TRBJ2-7; 7 nucleotides align to TRBD2. V gave up 2 bases and J gave up 2 bases; unmatched junction bases: 9. Germline V gene data show CDR1 as MGHRA and CDR2 as YSYEKL. The CDR3 covers 16 residues. The DNA for the CDR3 is TGCGCCAGCAGCCAAACGTCTGCGGGAGACCCCTACGAGCAGTACTTC. Residues: CASSQTSAGDPYEQYF.

This clonotype was counted a few times. The chain carries TRBV30 and TRBJ2-5; no clear D gene. Germline V gives CDR1 GTSNPN, CDR2 SVGIG (reference sequence). This CDR3 spans 15 amino acids. Trimming took off 0 bases at V and 2 bases at J, with 13 bases between the two ends. The CDR3 DNA follows: TGTGCCTGGAGTGTCCCACGAGTAGCACAAGAGACCCAGTACTTC. Protein sequence: CAWSVPRVAQETQYF.

This chain joins TRBV5-5 and TRBJ1-6, with D possibly being TRBD1 (6 bases). This CDR3 comprises 15 residues. CDR1 and CDR2 (germline): SGHKS, YYEKEE (reference sequence). Trimming shortened V by 5 bases and J by 5 bases, and 14 bases separated the two germline ends. In nucleotides, the CDR3 is TGTGCCAGCAGTCTGGACAGAATCCATAATTCACCCCTCCACTTT. It is translated as CASSLDRIHNSPLHF.

With respect to this clonotype: Compared with germline, one end of the junction differs, possibly owing to a read error. The chain employs TRBV7-9 and TRBJ1-6; tentatively, D is TRBD1 (6 bases). Looked up from germline, CDR1 is SEHNR and CDR2 is FQNEAQ (reference sequence). CDR3 length: 14 amino acids. The CDR3, as DNA: TGTGCCAGCAGCTTCCCAGGGGCCAATTCACCCCTCAACTTT. Amino acids: CASSFPGANSPLNF.

This clonotype was picked up a small number of times. The chain has TRBV19 and TRBJ1-5, with D possibly matching TRBD1 (5 bases). The CDR3 length is 14 residues. Between the trimmed V and J ends, which lost 4 bases and 7 bases, there was a span of 14 bases. Per germline, CDR1 LNHDA and CDR2 SQIVND (reference sequence). Here the CDR3 reads CASSKTGTGQPQHF. As DNA, the CDR3 is TGTGCCAGTAGTAAGACCGGGACCGGCCAGCCCCAGCATTTT.

This clonotype was counted ten times or more. This rearrangement joins TRBV6-1 to TRBJ2-2, with 12 bases that match TRBD2. This CDR3 is built from 15 residues. The germline V gene encodes CDR1 MNHNS and CDR2 SASEGT. After removal of 5 bases from V and 5 bases from J, the junction contained 3 bases not matched to a gene. The CDR3 coding sequence is TGTGCCAGCAGTACAGGACTAGCGGGAACCGGGGAGCTGTTTTTT. Translated: CASSTGLAGTGELFF.

This clonotype was seen repeatedly, ten times or more. The chain carries TRBV12-5 and TRBJ2-1; 12 bases agree with TRBD2. V was clipped by 1 base and J by 7 bases; unmatched bases: 2. Germline V CDR1 and CDR2: LGHNT, FRNRAP. This CDR3 has 15 residues. The CDR3 sequence is CASGLGGTSGNEQFF. Written as DNA, the CDR3 is TGTGCTAGTGGTTTGGGGGGGACTAGCGGGAATGAGCAGTTCTTC.

This clonotype has ten or more counts. The V and J genes are TRBV18 and TRBJ1-5; no clear D. The CDR3 totals 13 residues. CDR1 is KGHSH and CDR2 is LQKENI in the germline V gene. Trimming shortened V by 2 bases and J by 6 bases, and 8 bases separated the two germline ends. The CDR3 loop is CASSPIQAQPQHF. The CDR3 coding sequence is TGTGCCAGCTCACCAATCCAAGCTCAGCCCCAGCATTTT.

In the case of this clonotype: A much larger clone lies a single base off, so this may be a read error. The chain has TRBV29-1 and TRBJ2-1; D is uncertain. The CDR3 has 14 residues. The germline V gene encodes CDR1 SQVTM and CDR2 ANQGSEA. The CDR3 spells CSVVTPRLGNEQLF. In nucleotides, the CDR3 is TGCAGCGTTGTTACGCCCAGGCTAGGCAATGAGCAGCTCTTC.

The V gene is TRBV24-1, the J gene TRBJ2-7; TRBD1 matches at 7 bases. In germline, CDR1 is KGHDR, CDR2 SFDVKD. The V segment lost 4 bases and the J segment 6 bases; nucleotides outside the gene matches: 5. This CDR3 is 13 amino acids long. CDR3: CATSDRGQLEQYF. DNA for the CDR3: TGTGCCACCAGTGACAGGGGACAGCTCGAGCAGTACTTC.

This clonotype showed up just a few times. The gene calls are TRBV10-2 and TRBJ2-5; D ambiguous. The V gene lost 0 bases and the J gene lost 2 bases, with 7 bases spanning the gap. The length of the CDR3 is 14 residues. Germline CDR1 is WSHSY and CDR2 is SAAADI. Here the CDR3 DNA reads TGCGCCAGCAGTGAGTCAGGCAGGCAAGAGACCCAGTACTTC. Its protein is CASSESGRQETQYF.

In its sample, this clonotype was seen many times. The rearrangement joins TRBV20-1 to TRBJ1-1; D not certain. Germline values: CDR1 DFQATT, CDR2 SNEGSKA (reference sequence). V was clipped by 6 bases and J by 6 bases, with 14 bases between them. The CDR3 runs to 12 residues. CDR3 loop: CSAPTSGPEAFF. CDR3 DNA sequence: TGCAGTGCACCAACATCGGGTCCTGAAGCTTTCTTT.

This clonotype was found a few times. The rearrangement joins TRBV6-1 to TRBJ1-6, with D unresolved. The germline V gene encodes CDR1 MNHNS and CDR2 SASEGT. V was clipped by 2 bases and J by 7 bases, with 9 bases between them. The CDR3 contains 14 residues. CDR3 sequence (DNA): TGTGCCAGCAGTGAACCGGTCGGGAATTCACCCCTCCACTTT. Encoded protein: CASSEPVGNSPLHF.

This clonotype was found a few times. The CDR3 sequence: CASSLGVTEGYEQYF. For the CDR3, the DNA is TGTGCCAGCAGCTTGGGGGTGACAGAAGGATACGAGCAGTACTTC. The gene calls are TRBV5-5 and TRBJ2-7, with a weak D call TRBD1 (5 bases). V was pared by 0 bases and J by 4 bases, with 14 bases between. The CDR3 runs 15 residues. Germline V gene lookup returns CDR1 SGHKS and CDR2 YYEKEE (reference sequence).

This clonotype has ten or more counts. V and J are TRBV24-1 and TRBJ2-1; TRBD2 matches at 15 bases. Germline V gives CDR1 KGHDR, CDR2 SFDVKD. J gave up 6 bases and V 2 bases, and 4 bases lay outside the gene matches. CDR3 length: 17 residues. CDR3 loop: CATSDSGTSGRINEQFF. CDR3 coding DNA: TGTGCCACCAGTGATTCAGGGACTAGCGGGAGGATCAATGAGCAGTTCTTC.

CDR3 DNA: TGTGCCAGCAGAACGGGGACCCCCTACGAGCAGTACTTC. Translation gives CASRTGTPYEQYF. V gene TRBV6-1 combines with J gene TRBJ2-7, with D perhaps matching TRBD1 or TRBD2 (5 bases each). This CDR3 has 13 residues. CDR1 is MNHNS, CDR2 SASEGT, per germline. Between the trimmed V and J ends, which lost 6 bases and 2 bases, there was a span of 11 bases.

This clonotype was counted a single time. The rearrangement uses TRBV6-1 and TRBJ1-1, with D hard to call. The CDR3 has 14 residues. CDR1 and CDR2 (germline): MNHNS, SASEGT. V lost 5 bases, J lost 3 bases, and 13 bases lay in between. The DNA of the CDR3 is TGTGCCAGCAGTCGGAGTGGGATTGACACTGAAGCTTTCTTT. It translates to CASSRSGIDTEAFF.

The gene calls are TRBV19 and TRBJ2-2, with 13 positions matching TRBD2. CDR3 length equals 18 residues. CDR1 is LNHDA and CDR2 is SQIVND in the germline V gene (reference sequence). Germline trimming cut 6 bases from V and 4 bases from J; bases unmatched to any gene: 11. This chain's CDR3 is CASSKRTSGSPGTGELFF. Here the CDR3 DNA reads TGTGCCAGTAGCAAGAGGACTAGCGGGAGTCCGGGCACCGGGGAGCTGTTTTTT. The variable domain in full, with the rest retrieved from reference TRBV19 and TRBJ2-2, is DGGITQSPKYLFRKEGQNVTLSCEQNLNHDAMYWYRQDPGQGLRLIYYSQIVNDFQKGDIAEGYSVSREKKESFPLTVTSAQKNPTAFYLCASSKRTSGSPGTGELFFGEGSRLTVL.

This clonotype was counted between two and nine times. The V and J genes are TRBV29-1 and TRBJ1-2; 7 nucleotides align to TRBD1. The V gene's germline CDR1 is SQVTM and CDR2 ANQGSEA. J gave up 2 bases and V 7 bases, and 10 bases lay outside the gene matches. The CDR3 is 14 amino acids. In DNA form, the CDR3 reads TGCAGCGCCTTGGGGGCAGGGGGGAACTATGGCTACACCTTC. Its translation is CSALGAGGNYGYTF.

Remarks on this clonotype: A much larger clone is a single base away; this may be a read error. The CDR3, as DNA: TGTGCCAGCAGAGGGGTACGACAGACTCCGATGAACACTGAAACTTTCTTT. Translation gives CASRGVRQTPMNTETFF. The chain uses TRBV6-1 and TRBJ1-1; perhaps TRBD1 as D (5 bases). From germline, CDR1 is MNHNS and CDR2 SASEGT. This CDR3 has 17 residues.

The CDR3 DNA reads TGTGCCAGCAGCTTACCCATAACAGGGCTCAGCTCCTACGAGCAGTACTTC. Translation gives CASSLPITGLSSYEQYF. The V call is TRBV7-9, the J call TRBJ2-7, with TRBD1 as a possible D gene (6 bases). With 2 bases removed from V and 0 bases from J, the gap between germline ends came to 17 bases. CDR1 SEHNR and CDR2 FQNEAQ come from the germline V gene (reference sequence). This CDR3 contains 17 residues.

At least ten counts were recorded for this clonotype. The V gene is TRBV28, the J gene TRBJ1-2; TRBD1 agrees at 10 bases. V shed 1 base, J shed 7 bases, and the junction held 9 bases outside the gene matches. This CDR3 has 16 residues. Germline CDR1 is MDHEN and CDR2 is SYDVKM. Here the CDR3 DNA reads TGTGCCAGCAGTTTATCTTCCGGACAGGGGGAAGCTGGCTACACCTTC. Protein: CASSLSSGQGEAGYTF.

This clonotype was picked up a small number of times. The chain has TRBV28 and TRBJ1-6; tentative D call: TRBD1 (6 bases). The germline CDR1 and CDR2 sequences are MDHEN and SYDVKM. The CDR3 contains 14 residues. Trimming pared 4 bases from V and 10 bases from J, leaving 14 bases between. The CDR3 is CASSWGGELSPLHF. The CDR3 DNA reads as TGTGCCAGCAGTTGGGGGGGCGAACTCTCACCCCTCCACTTT.

The chain links TRBV19 to TRBJ1-1, with 8 bases lining up with TRBD1. Germline CDR1 reads LNHDA; CDR2 reads SQIVND (reference sequence). The CDR3 is 11 amino acids. The V segment lost 11 bases and the J segment 5 bases; nucleotides outside the gene matches: 4. CDR3 loop: CAGTGGTEAFF. The CDR3 nucleotides read TGTGCCGGCACAGGGGGGACTGAAGCTTTCTTT.

This clonotype has ten or more counts. J is TRBJ2-2 and V is TRBV2; D perhaps matches TRBD2 (6 bases). The CDR3 consists of 15 residues. The germline V gene has CDR1 SNHLY and CDR2 FYNNEI. V was cut by 7 bases and J by 0 bases, with 12 bases left in between. The CDR3 here is CASKEGLSNTGELFF. CDR3 sequence (DNA): TGTGCCAGCAAAGAGGGACTCTCGAACACCGGGGAGCTGTTTTTT.

The V gene is TRBV7-6, the J gene TRBJ2-3, with D unresolved. Trimming shortened V by 0 bases and J by 2 bases, and 6 bases separated the two germline ends. Germline V gene sequence: CDR1 SGHVS, CDR2 FNYEAQ. The CDR3 length is 14 residues. The CDR3 spells CASSLARLTDTQYF. CDR3 in DNA: TGTGCCAGCAGCTTAGCCAGGCTCACAGATACGCAGTATTTT.

This clonotype has a count of ten or more. The chain is built from TRBV28 and TRBJ2-3; D not certain. This CDR3 comprises 12 residues. V was cut by 6 bases and J by 5 bases, with 9 bases left in between. Per the germline V gene, CDR1 is MDHEN and CDR2 is SYDVKM. In DNA, the CDR3 is TGTGCCAGCAGCCCGACCAGAGATACGCAGTATTTT. This gives the protein CASSPTRDTQYF. Variable domain in full (rest from reference TRBV28 and TRBJ2-3): DVKVTQSSRYLVKRTGEKVFLECVQDMDHENMFWYRQDPGLGLRLIYFSYDVKMKEKGDIPEGYSVSREKKERFSLILESASTNQTSMYLCASSPTRDTQYFGPGTRLTVL.